This section outlines one TCR beta chain sequence together with its context. One junction end does not reproduce the germline sequence, and a read error may be involved. The CDR3 consists of 17 residues. The germline V gene has CDR1 SGHAT and CDR2 FQNNGV. The template was RNA from unsorted bulk tissue. Three rounds of nested PCR, following a modified ARM-PCR protocol, produced the TCRbeta library. TCRdb processed the multiplex PCR reads anew with MiXCR; each CDR3 protein has one entry. The sample yields 200,000 to 250,000 distinct CDR3 sequences, around 70% seen once. The source of the sample is a study of tumor and adjacent non-tumor tissue in lung cancer. Study-level information: Samples averaged about 4.17 million productive TCRbeta reads each.

Material: lung tumor tissue. The TCR comes from a man aged 55 to 69 with non-small cell lung cancer. The rearrangement joins TRBV11-2 to TRBJ2-2, with 9 bases matching TRBD2. Written as DNA, the CDR3 is TGTGCCAGTAGCTTGTCCAGCGGGGGGACGATGTCCGGGGAGCTGCTTTTT. Translating it yields CASSLSSGGTMSGELLF.